Described below is a single TCR beta chain sequence and its context. The record originates from a study of T cell responses to AZD1222 COVID-19 vaccine. The germline CDR1 and CDR2 sequences are LGHDT and YNNKEL (reference sequence). V shed 1 base and J 8 bases; nucleotides not matched to a gene: 3. The CDR3 covers 15 residues. The table came from immunoSEQ multiplex PCR; TCRdb's copy has only in-frame clones and leaves some out. The table shows about 120,000 clones, with approximately 88% occurring only once. The sequenced sample was peripheral blood, obtained on day 0 of AZD1222 vaccination. The sequence was collected from an adult in good health. The V gene is TRBV3-1 (or the pseudogene TRBV3-2), the J gene TRBJ1-6; TRBD1 matches at 9 bases. The CDR3 DNA sequence: TGTGCCAGCAGCCAAGGTGGACAGGGGTATTCACCCCTCCACTTT. This codes for CASSQGGQGYSPLHF.